This TCR beta chain was documented in a study of early stage breast cancer tumors. Each sample had two DNA replicates, roughly 0.5 ug blood or about 1.4 ug tissue. Generated by immunoSEQ multiplex PCR, the TCRdb table keeps only in-frame clones and is missing some. The data contain approximately 75,000 clones, less than 90% of them singletons. The CDR3 covers 13 residues. Germline CDR1 reads MNHNS; CDR2 reads SASEGT. Study-level findings and limits: Enriched TCRB sequences shared across patients were mostly commonly generated sequences. Compared with adjacent normal breast, tumors showed approximately 2.5-fold denser, more clonal T cells.

Comments on this clone: The antigen is not known.

The source material was blood. This chain uses TRBV6-1 with TRBJ1-4, with D unclear. This TCR was sampled from a person aged 35 to 50 with breast cancer. The CDR3 is CGSGGSRPEKLFF. CDR3 DNA sequence: TGTGGGTCCGGAGGTTCGCGTCCTGAAAAACTGTTTTTT.